This T cell receptor (beta chain) was profiled in a study of cytotoxic CD8 clonotypes in ibrutinib-treated CLL. Study in general: The patient breakdown showed fewer than 12 relapsed/refractory and about 16 treatment-naive cases, with 17 to 18 IGHV unmutated. Study observations and caveats: The clonality rise at ibrutinib response reflected private clonotype expansion.

Genomic DNA in an amount of approximately 2 micrograms was extracted from cryopreserved PBMCs and used for the preparation of TCR beta libraries. To note about this clone: What it binds is not known.

The germline V gene encodes CDR1 SEHNR and CDR2 FQNEAQ (reference sequence). The length of the CDR3 is 16 residues. Trimming left V 3 bases short and J 0 bases short, with 9 bases between. Only in-frame clones appear in the TCRdb table, and some are missing; sequencing was by immunoSEQ multiplex PCR. The table shows about 76,000 clones, with roughly 80% occurring only once. This TCR came from a human donor with chronic lymphocytic leukemia. The material sequenced was PBMCs, taken after 24 months of ibrutinib treatment. The chain joins TRBV7-9 to TRBJ2-6; D assignment may be TRBD1 or TRBD2 (5 bases each). The CDR3: CASSLGRLSGANVLTF. The CDR3 bases are TGTGCCAGCAGCTTGGGACGCCTCTCTGGGGCCAACGTCCTGACTTTC. Complete variable domain (other parts from reference TRBV7-9 and TRBJ2-6): DTGVSQNPRHKITKRGQNVTFRCDPISEHNRLYWYRQTLGQGPEFLTYFQNEAQLEKSRLLSDRFSAERPKGSFSTLEIQRTEQGDSAMYLCASSLGRLSGANVLTFGAGSRLTVL.